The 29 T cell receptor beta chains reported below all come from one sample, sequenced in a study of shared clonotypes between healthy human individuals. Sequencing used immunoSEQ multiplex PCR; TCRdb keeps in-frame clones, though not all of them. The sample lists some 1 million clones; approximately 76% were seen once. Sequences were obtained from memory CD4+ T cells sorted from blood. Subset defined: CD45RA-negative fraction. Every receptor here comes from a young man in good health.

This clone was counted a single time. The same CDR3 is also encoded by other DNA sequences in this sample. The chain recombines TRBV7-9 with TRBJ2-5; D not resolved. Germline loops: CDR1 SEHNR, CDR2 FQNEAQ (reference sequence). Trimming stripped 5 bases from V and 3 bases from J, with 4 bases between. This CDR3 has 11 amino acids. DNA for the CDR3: TGTGCCAGCAGCCCGAAAGAGACCCAGTACTTC. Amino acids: CASSPKETQYF.

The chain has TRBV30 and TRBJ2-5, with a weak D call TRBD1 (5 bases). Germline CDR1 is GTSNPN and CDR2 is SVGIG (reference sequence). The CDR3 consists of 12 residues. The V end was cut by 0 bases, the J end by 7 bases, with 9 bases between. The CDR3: CAWSVGQVTQYF. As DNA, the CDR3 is TGTGCCTGGAGTGTGGGGCAGGTGACCCAGTACTTC.

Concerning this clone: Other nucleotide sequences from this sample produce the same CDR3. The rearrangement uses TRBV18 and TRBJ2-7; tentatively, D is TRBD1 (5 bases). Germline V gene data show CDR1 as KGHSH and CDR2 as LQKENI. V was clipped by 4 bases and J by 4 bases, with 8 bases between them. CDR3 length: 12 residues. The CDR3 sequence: CASSQQGYEQYF. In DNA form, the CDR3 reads TGTGCCAGCTCACAGCAGGGTTACGAGCAGTACTTC.

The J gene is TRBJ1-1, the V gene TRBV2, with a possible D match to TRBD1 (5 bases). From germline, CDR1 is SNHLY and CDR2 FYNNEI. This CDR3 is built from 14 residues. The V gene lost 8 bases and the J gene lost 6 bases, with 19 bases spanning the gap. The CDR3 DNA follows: TGTGCCAGCGAAAAGGAGGGGCGGTGGGCTGAAGCTTTCTTT. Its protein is CASEKEGRWAEAFF.

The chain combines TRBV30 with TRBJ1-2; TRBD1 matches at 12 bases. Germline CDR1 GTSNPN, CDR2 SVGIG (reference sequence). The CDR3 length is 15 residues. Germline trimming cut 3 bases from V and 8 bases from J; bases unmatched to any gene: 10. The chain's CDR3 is CAWREPGQGAAGYTF. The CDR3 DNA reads TGTGCCTGGAGGGAACCGGGACAGGGGGCGGCAGGCTACACCTTC. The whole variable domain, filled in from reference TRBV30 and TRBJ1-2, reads SQTIHQWPATLVQPVGSPLSLECTVEGTSNPNLYWYRQAAGRGLQLLFYSVGIGQISSEVPQNLSASRPQDRQFILSSKKLLLSDSGFYLCAWREPGQGAAGYTFGSGTRLTVV.

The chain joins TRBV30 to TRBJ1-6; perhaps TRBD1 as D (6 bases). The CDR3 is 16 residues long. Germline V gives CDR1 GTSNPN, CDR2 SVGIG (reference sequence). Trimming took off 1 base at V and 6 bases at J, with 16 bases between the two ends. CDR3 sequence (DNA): TGTGCCTGGAGTGAGGGTGCAGGGGCTGTTAATTCACCCCTCCACTTT. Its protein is CAWSEGAGAVNSPLHF.

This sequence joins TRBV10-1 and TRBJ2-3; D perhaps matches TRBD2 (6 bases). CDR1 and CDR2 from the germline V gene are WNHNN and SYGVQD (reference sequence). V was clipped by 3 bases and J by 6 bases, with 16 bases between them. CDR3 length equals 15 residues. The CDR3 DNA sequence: TGCGCCAGCAGTGATCAGCTGGGAGGCCGGGATACGCAGTATTTT. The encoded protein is CASSDQLGGRDTQYF.

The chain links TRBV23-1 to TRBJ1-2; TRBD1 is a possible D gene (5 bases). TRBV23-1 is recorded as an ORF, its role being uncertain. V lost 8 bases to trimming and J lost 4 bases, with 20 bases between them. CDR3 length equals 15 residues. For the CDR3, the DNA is TGCGCCAGCGAAGACCAGGGATTATCCGGCTATGGCTACACCTTC. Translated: CASEDQGLSGYGYTF.

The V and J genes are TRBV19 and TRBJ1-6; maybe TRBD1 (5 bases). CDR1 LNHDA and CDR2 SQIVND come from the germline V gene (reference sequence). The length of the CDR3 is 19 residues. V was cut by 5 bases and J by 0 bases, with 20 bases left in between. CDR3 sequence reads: CASSGGWQGLSSYNSPLHF. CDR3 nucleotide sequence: TGTGCCAGTAGTGGTGGATGGCAGGGCTTGAGCTCCTATAATTCACCCCTCCACTTT. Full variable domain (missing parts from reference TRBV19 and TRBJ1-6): DGGITQSPKYLFRKEGQNVTLSCEQNLNHDAMYWYRQDPGQGLRLIYYSQIVNDFQKGDIAEGYSVSREKKESFPLTVTSAQKNPTAFYLCASSGGWQGLSSYNSPLHFGNGTRLTVT.

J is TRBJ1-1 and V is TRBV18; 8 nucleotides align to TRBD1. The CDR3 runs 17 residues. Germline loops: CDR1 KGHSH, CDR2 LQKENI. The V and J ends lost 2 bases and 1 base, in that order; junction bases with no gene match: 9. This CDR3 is CASSPKGTGIKNTEAFF. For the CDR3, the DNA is TGTGCCAGCTCACCAAAAGGGACAGGCATTAAGAACACTGAAGCTTTCTTT.

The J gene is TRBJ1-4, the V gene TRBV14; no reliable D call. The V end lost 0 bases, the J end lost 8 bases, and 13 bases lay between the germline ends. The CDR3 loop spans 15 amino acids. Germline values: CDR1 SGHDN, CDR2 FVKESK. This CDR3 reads CASSQDYRSSEKLFF. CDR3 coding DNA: TGTGCCAGCAGCCAAGATTACAGATCAAGCGAAAAACTGTTTTTT.

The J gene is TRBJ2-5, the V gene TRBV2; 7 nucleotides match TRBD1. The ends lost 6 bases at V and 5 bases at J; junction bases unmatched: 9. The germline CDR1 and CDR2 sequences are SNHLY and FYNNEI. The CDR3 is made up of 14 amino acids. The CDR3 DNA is TGTGCCAGCAGGGAGCTGGGACAGCAGGAGACCCAGTACTTC. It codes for CASRELGQQETQYF. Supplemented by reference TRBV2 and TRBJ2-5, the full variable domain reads EPEVTQTPSHQVTQMGQEVILRCVPISNHLYFYWYRQILGQKVEFLVSFYNNEISEKSEIFDDQFSVERPDGSNFTLKIRSTKLEDSAMYFCASRELGQQETQYFGPGTRLLVL.

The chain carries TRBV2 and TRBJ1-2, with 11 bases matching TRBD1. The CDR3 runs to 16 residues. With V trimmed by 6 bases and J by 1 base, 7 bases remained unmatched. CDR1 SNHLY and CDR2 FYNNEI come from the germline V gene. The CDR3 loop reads CASRGQGGLGNYGYTF. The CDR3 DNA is TGTGCCAGCAGGGGACAGGGGGGATTGGGTAACTATGGCTACACCTTC.

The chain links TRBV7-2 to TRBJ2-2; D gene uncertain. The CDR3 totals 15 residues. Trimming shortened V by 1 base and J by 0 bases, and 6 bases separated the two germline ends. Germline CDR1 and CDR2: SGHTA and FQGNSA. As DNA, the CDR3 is TGTGCCAGCAGCTTAGGGCGATCGAACACCGGGGAGCTGTTTTTT. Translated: CASSLGRSNTGELFF.

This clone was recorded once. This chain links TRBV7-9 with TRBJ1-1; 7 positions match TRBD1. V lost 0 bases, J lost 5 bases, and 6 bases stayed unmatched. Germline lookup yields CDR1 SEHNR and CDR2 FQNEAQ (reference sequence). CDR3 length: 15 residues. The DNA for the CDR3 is TGTGCCAGCAGCTTAGCTCAACAGGGGAATACTGAAGCTTTCTTT. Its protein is CASSLAQQGNTEAFF.

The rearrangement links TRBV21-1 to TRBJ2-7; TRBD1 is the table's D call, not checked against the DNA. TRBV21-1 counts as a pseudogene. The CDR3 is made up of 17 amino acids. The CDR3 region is CASKRSPPGHTSYEQYF. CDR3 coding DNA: TGTGCCAGCAAAAGGTCCCCCCCGGGACATACCTCCTACGAGCAGTACTTC.

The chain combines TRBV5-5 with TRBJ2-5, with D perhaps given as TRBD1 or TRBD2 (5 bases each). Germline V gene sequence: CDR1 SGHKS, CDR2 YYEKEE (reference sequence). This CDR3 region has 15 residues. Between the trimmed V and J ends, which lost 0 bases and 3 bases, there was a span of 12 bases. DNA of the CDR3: TGTGCCAGCAGCTTGGCCGGGACCTGGAAAGAGACCCAGTACTTC. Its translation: CASSLAGTWKETQYF.

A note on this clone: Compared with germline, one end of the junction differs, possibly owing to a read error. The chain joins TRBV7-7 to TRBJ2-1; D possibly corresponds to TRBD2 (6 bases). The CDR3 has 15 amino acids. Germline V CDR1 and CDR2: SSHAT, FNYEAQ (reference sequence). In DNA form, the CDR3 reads TGTGCTAGCAGCTTAGCGGTAGCGGCCTACAATGAGCAGTTCTTC. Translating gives CASSLAVAAYNEQFF.

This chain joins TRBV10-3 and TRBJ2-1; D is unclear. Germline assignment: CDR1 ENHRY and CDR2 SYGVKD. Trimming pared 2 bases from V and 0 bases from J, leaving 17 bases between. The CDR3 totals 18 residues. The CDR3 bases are TGTGCCATCAGTGAGGAGATTAGCCCGTCGAGCTCCTACAATGAGCAGTTCTTC. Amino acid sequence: CAISEEISPSSSYNEQFF.

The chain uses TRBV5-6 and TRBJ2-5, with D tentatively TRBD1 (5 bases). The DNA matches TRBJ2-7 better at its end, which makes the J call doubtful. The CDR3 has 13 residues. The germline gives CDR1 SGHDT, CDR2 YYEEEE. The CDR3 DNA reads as TGTGCCAGCACCCTCGACAGCCCCTACGAGCAGTACTTC. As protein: CASTLDSPYEQYF.

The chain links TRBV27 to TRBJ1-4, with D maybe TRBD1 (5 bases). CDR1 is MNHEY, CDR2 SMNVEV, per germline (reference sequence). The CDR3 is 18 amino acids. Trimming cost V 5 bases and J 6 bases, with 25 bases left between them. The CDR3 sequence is CASSPSGGGRVRDEKLFF. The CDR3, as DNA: TGTGCCAGCAGTCCCTCGGGGGGTGGGAGGGTAAGGGATGAAAAACTGTTTTTT.

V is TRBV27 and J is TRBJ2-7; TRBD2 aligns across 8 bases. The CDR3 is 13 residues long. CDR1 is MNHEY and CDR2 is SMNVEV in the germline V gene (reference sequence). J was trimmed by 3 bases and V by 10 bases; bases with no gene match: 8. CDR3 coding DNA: TGTGCCACCCCCTCGGGACTAGGCTACGAGCAGTACTTC. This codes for CATPSGLGYEQYF.

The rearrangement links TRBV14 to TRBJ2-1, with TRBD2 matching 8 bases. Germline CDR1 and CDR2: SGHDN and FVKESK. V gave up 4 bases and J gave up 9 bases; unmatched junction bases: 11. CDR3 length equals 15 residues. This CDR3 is CASSPTGGPVGEQFF. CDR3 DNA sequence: TGTGCCAGCAGCCCAACGGGAGGGCCTGTGGGTGAGCAGTTCTTC.

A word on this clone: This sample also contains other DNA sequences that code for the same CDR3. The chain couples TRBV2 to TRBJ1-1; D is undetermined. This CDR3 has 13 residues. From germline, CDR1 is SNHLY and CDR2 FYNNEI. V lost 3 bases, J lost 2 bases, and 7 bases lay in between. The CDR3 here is CASSERRNTEAFF. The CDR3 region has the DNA TGTGCCAGCAGTGAGCGACGAAACACTGAAGCTTTCTTT.

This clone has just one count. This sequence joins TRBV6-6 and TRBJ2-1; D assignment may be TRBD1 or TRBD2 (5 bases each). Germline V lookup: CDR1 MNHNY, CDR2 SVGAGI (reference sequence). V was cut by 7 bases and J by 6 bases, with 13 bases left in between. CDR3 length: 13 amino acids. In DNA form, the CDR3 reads TGTGCCAGCATTGCCGGGACCAGCAATGAGCAGTTCTTC. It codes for CASIAGTSNEQFF.

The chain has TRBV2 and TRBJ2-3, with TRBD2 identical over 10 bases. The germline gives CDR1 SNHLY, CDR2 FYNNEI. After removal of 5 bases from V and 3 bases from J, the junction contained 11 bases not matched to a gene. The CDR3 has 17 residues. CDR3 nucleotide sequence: TGTGCCAGCAGTCGGGGGGCTAGCGGGGGCTTGACAGATACGCAGTATTTT. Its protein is CASSRGASGGLTDTQYF.

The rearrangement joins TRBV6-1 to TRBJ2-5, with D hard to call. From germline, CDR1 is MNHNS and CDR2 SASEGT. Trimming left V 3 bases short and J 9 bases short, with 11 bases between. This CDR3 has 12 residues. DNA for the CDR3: TGTGCCAGCAGTGACCAGAGCGCGGCCCAGTACTTC. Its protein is CASSDQSAAQYF.

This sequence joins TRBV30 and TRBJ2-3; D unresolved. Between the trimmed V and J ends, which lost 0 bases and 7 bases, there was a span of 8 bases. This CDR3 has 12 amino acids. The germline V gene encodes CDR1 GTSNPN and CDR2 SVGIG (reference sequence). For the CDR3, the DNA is TGTGCCTGGAGTGTTTCCGTTCATACGCAGTATTTT. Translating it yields CAWSVSVHTQYF.

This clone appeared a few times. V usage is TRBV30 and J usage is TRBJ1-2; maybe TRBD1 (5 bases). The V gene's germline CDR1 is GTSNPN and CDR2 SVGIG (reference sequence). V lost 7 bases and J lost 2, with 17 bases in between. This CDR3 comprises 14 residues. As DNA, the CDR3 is TGTGCCTCCGCCCTCGGGGGAGGGAACTATGGCTACACCTTC. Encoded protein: CASALGGGNYGYTF.